These 28 T cell receptor beta chains were all obtained from the same sample, sequenced in a study of beta chain features in type 1 diabetes. General observations from the study: Shorter TCRB CDR3s, moderately but significantly so, were found in Type 1 diabetes patients in all four CD4+ subsets.

The isolated RNA, all of it, was reverse transcribed, so expressed TCRB transcripts were what got sequenced. Clones were sequenced by immunoSEQ multiplex PCR, and TCRdb holds only the in-frame ones, with some missing. The table includes more than 550,000 clones, 11% to 15% detected once. Their recognized antigens are unknown. The sequencing sample was made of naive CD4+ T cells from blood. Receptor source: a man aged 18 to 30 with type 1 diabetes.

The V call is TRBV30, the J call TRBJ1-1, with D uncertain. The V end was cut by 4 bases, the J end by 5 bases, with 17 bases between. The CDR3 has 14 amino acids. CDR1 and CDR2 (germline): GTSNPN, SVGIG (reference sequence). CDR3 bases: TGTGCCTGGAACTCGGACCCCTCGGGGACTGAAGCTTTCTTT. Its translation is CAWNSDPSGTEAFF.

This clone was found a few times. The rearrangement links TRBV2 to TRBJ2-7; D is possibly TRBD1 or TRBD2 (6 bases each). Germline-derived CDR1 and CDR2 are SNHLY and FYNNEI. The ends were cut back, 8 bases at V and 4 bases at J, with 21 bases in the middle. CDR3 length: 15 amino acids. The CDR3 is CASLGGFERRYEQYF. CDR3 bases: TGTGCCAGCTTAGGGGGGTTCGAGAGAAGATACGAGCAGTACTTC.

This clone was seen only a few times. The rearrangement joins TRBV30 to TRBJ2-3, with 8 bases identical to TRBD2. Germline values: CDR1 GTSNPN, CDR2 SVGIG (reference sequence). There are 15 residues in the CDR3. J lost 4 bases, V lost 4 bases, and 10 bases had no gene match. The DNA for the CDR3 is TGTGCCTGGACCCCCTTGACGGGGGGGCCAGATACGCAGTATTTT. This gives the protein CAWTPLTGGPDTQYF.

There are a few counts of this clone. The chain links TRBV10-3 to TRBJ1-1; 7 bases are shared with TRBD1. Germline CDR1 and CDR2: ENHRY and SYGVKD. Trimming removed 6 bases from V and 1 base from J; junction bases left unmatched: 5. This CDR3 is built from 14 residues. In DNA, the CDR3 is TGTGCCATCAGGGGAGGGGGCTCGAACACTGAAGCTTTCTTT. Protein: CAIRGGGSNTEAFF.

This clone turned up a few times. The chain carries TRBV5-4 and TRBJ2-5, with 8 positions matching TRBD1. This CDR3 is 16 amino acids long. The trim removed 2 bases at V and 3 bases at J, leaving 9 bases unmatched. Germline CDR1 SGHNT, CDR2 YYREEE (reference sequence). The CDR3 DNA follows: TGTGCCAGCAGCTTTAATCCCGGGGGACAGGAAGAGACCCAGTACTTC. It translates to CASSFNPGGQEETQYF.

The chain recombines TRBV10-3 with TRBJ1-5; D is ambiguous. V gave up 3 bases and J gave up 5 bases, with 8 bases separating them. Germline V lookup: CDR1 ENHRY, CDR2 SYGVKD. This CDR3 is built from 13 residues. In nucleotides, the CDR3 is TGTGCCATCAGTGACAACACCTATCAGCCCCAGCATTTT. The encoded protein is CAISDNTYQPQHF.

This rearrangement joins TRBV29-1 to TRBJ1-2; D not resolved. Trimming removed 0 bases at V and 3 bases at J, with 5 bases between. CDR3 length: 12 amino acids. Germline loops: CDR1 SQVTM, CDR2 ANQGSEA. The CDR3 DNA reads TGCAGCGTTGAAGATCTCGACTATGGCTACACCTTC. Translating gives CSVEDLDYGYTF. Using reference TRBV29-1 and TRBJ1-2 for the parts outside the CDR3, the full variable domain is SAVISQKPSRDICQRGTSLTIQCQVDSQVTMMFWYRQQPGQSLTLIATANQGSEATYESGFVIDKFPISRPNLTFSTLTVSNMSPEDSSIYLCSVEDLDYGYTFGSGTRLTVV.

This clone was picked up a small number of times. The CDR3 DNA reads TGTGCCTGGATCGGGACTCCGGGGGCGAACACTGAAGCTTTCTTT. Translation gives CAWIGTPGANTEAFF. The rearrangement links TRBV30 to TRBJ1-1; D may be TRBD1 (6 bases). CDR3 length: 15 amino acids. The germline V and J ends were trimmed by 4 bases and 1 base, with 16 bases remaining between them. Germline CDR1 reads GTSNPN; CDR2 reads SVGIG (reference sequence). The whole variable domain, remainder taken from reference TRBV30 and TRBJ1-1, is SQTIHQWPATLVQPVGSPLSLECTVEGTSNPNLYWYRQAAGRGLQLLFYSVGIGQISSEVPQNLSASRPQDRQFILSSKKLLLSDSGFYLCAWIGTPGANTEAFFGQGTRLTVV.

The rearrangement links TRBV9 to TRBJ2-2; no reliable D call. Germline CDR1 reads SGDLS; CDR2 reads YYNGEE. The CDR3 has 16 residues. Trimming pared 0 bases from V and 1 base from J, leaving 10 bases between. The CDR3 region is CASSVGSTGNTGELFF. In DNA form, the CDR3 reads TGTGCCAGCAGCGTAGGGAGTACGGGGAACACCGGGGAGCTGTTTTTT.

This CDR3 reads CASSSDYLSTDTQYF. The CDR3 bases are TGTGCCAGCAGCTCCGACTACCTTAGCACAGATACGCAGTATTTT. The V and J genes are TRBV7-2 and TRBJ2-3; maybe TRBD2 (5 bases). The V end lost 4 bases, the J end lost 0 bases, and 11 bases lay between the germline ends. The CDR3 is 15 amino acids. Germline V CDR1 and CDR2: SGHTA, FQGNSA.

This clone was found a few times. The genes are TRBV7-2 and TRBJ1-6; unclear D gene. Germline loops: CDR1 SGHTA, CDR2 FQGNSA. The CDR3 covers 17 residues. V was cut by 5 bases and J by 10 bases, with 24 bases left in between. The CDR3 region has the DNA TGTGCCAGCAGCCCGCGCGTGGCCCGTCTCGTTGTCTCACCCCTCCACTTT. Residues: CASSPRVARLVVSPLHF.

The chain is built from TRBV19 and TRBJ2-6; no firm D call. Trimming removed 5 bases at V and 0 bases at J, with 8 bases between. The germline CDR1 and CDR2 sequences are LNHDA and SQIVND (reference sequence). There are 15 residues in the CDR3. The CDR3: CASSLPSSGANVLTF. The CDR3 bases are TGTGCCAGTAGTCTACCTAGCTCTGGGGCCAACGTCCTGACTTTC.

The rearrangement joins TRBV18 to TRBJ2-1; 7 bases map to TRBD1. V was pared by 5 bases and J by 1 base, with 2 bases of the junction left unmatched. Germline V gene sequence: CDR1 KGHSH, CDR2 LQKENI. This CDR3 region has 14 residues. CDR3 sequence (DNA): TGTGCCAGCTCAAAGGACAGGTCCTACAATGAGCAGTTCTTC. Its translation: CASSKDRSYNEQFF.

CDR3 in DNA: TGTGCCAGCAGCCCCCAGGGGAGGGATACGCAGTATTTT. Protein sequence: CASSPQGRDTQYF. The chain recombines TRBV7-3 with TRBJ2-3; tentatively, D is TRBD1 or TRBD2 (6 bases each). V lost 5 bases, J lost 6 bases, and 12 bases lay in between. The CDR3 sequence is 13 residues long. Per the germline V gene, CDR1 is SGHTA and CDR2 is FQGTGA.

This chain links TRBV5-4 with TRBJ2-5; 7 bases are a match to TRBD1. CDR1 is SGHNT and CDR2 is YYREEE in the germline V gene (reference sequence). The V and J ends lost 2 bases and 3 bases, in that order; junction bases with no gene match: 7. The CDR3 runs to 15 residues. The CDR3 DNA reads TGTGCCAGCAGCTTTCCCGGGACAGAAAAAGAGACCCAGTACTTC. This sequence encodes CASSFPGTEKETQYF. Drawing the rest from reference TRBV5-4 and TRBJ2-5, the complete variable domain is ETGVTQSPTHLIKTRGQQVTLRCSSQSGHNTVSWYQQALGQGPQFIFQYYREEENGRGNFPPRFSGLQFPNYSSELNVNALELDDSALYLCASSFPGTEKETQYFGPGTRLLVL.

This chain uses TRBV7-9 with TRBJ1-2; the D gene is possibly TRBD1 (5 bases). CDR1 is SEHNR, CDR2 FQNEAQ, per germline (reference sequence). V was cut by 2 bases and J by 2 bases, with 9 bases left in between. This CDR3 has 14 amino acids. CDR3 DNA sequence: TGTGCCAGCAGCTTAAGGGCAGGGAACTATGGCTACACCTTC. Translated: CASSLRAGNYGYTF.

This clone was found a few times. The rearrangement uses TRBV7-9 and TRBJ2-2; D is unclear. This CDR3 has 15 residues. V was shortened by 5 bases and J by 1 base, with 11 bases between the two germline ends. The V gene's germline CDR1 is SEHNR and CDR2 FQNEAQ (reference sequence). The CDR3 sequence is CASSLYSGNTGELFF. The CDR3 nucleotides are TGTGCCAGCAGCCTCTATTCCGGGAACACCGGGGAGCTGTTTTTT.

This chain joins TRBV27 and TRBJ2-3; 14 nucleotides align to TRBD2. CDR1 and CDR2 from the germline V gene are MNHEY and SMNVEV (reference sequence). V was pared by 5 bases and J by 5 bases, with 6 bases of the junction left unmatched. CDR3 length: 16 amino acids. The CDR3 loop reads CASSRGTSGGQDTQYF. CDR3 in DNA: TGTGCCAGCAGTCGCGGGACTAGCGGGGGACAAGATACGCAGTATTTT.

The chain has TRBV29-1 and TRBJ2-7, with a tentative D call TRBD1 (5 bases). The CDR3 covers 14 residues. Germline CDR1 and CDR2: SQVTM and ANQGSEA. Trimming shortened V by 4 bases and J by 6 bases, and 19 bases separated the two germline ends. CDR3 residues: CSVAFKLGLGEQYF. CDR3 sequence (DNA): TGCAGCGTTGCCTTTAAATTGGGGCTTGGCGAGCAGTACTTC.

About this clone itself: At one end, the junction sequence differs from germline, possibly due to a read error. The V gene is TRBV13, the J gene TRBJ2-1; 13 nucleotides align to TRBD2. CDR3 size: 15 residues. Looked up from germline, CDR1 is PRHDT and CDR2 is FYEKMQ (reference sequence). The CDR3 nucleotides are TGTGCCACCAGCGGAGGACTAGCGGGAGTCCTTGAGCAGTTCTTC. It is translated as CATSGGLAGVLEQFF.

This clone was detected only a few times. This chain connects TRBV2 to TRBJ1-2, with 8 bases lining up with TRBD1. Trimming cost V 7 bases and J 4 bases; bases outside gene matches: 11. The CDR3 totals 15 residues. Germline V gene lookup returns CDR1 SNHLY and CDR2 FYNNEI. The CDR3 loop is CASTPETGAFYGYTF. DNA of the CDR3: TGTGCCAGCACCCCTGAGACAGGGGCCTTCTATGGCTACACCTTC.

The chain recombines TRBV5-6 with TRBJ1-4; D gene uncertain. The CDR3 consists of 14 residues. V was shortened by 0 bases and J by 10 bases, with 13 bases between the two germline ends. CDR1 SGHDT and CDR2 YYEEEE come from the germline V gene. CDR3 coding DNA: TGTGCCAGCAGCTTGGGCCAACCGGTGGGAAAACTGTTTTTT. Its translation is CASSLGQPVGKLFF.

A word on this clone: An end of the junction differs from the germline gene, which may be a read error. This chain connects TRBV20-1 to TRBJ2-3; perhaps TRBD2 as D (6 bases). Germline V gives CDR1 DFQATT, CDR2 SNEGSKA (reference sequence). This CDR3 has 10 amino acids. In DNA form, the CDR3 reads TGCAGTGCTAGAGGACGACCTAGCGAGTTT. This encodes CSARGRPSEF.

V is TRBV9 and J is TRBJ2-5, with TRBD2 identical over 9 bases. Germline CDR1 reads SGDLS; CDR2 reads YYNGEE. With V trimmed by 4 bases and J by 2 bases, 6 bases remained unmatched. The CDR3 has 15 residues. CDR3 coding DNA: TGTGCCAGCAGCCCTTCTAGCGGGGTGCAAGAGACCCAGTACTTC. It translates to CASSPSSGVQETQYF.

This clone appeared a few times. V is TRBV7-2 and J is TRBJ2-3; D unclear. Germline V gives CDR1 SGHTA, CDR2 FQGNSA. V gave up 1 base and J gave up 0 bases, with 11 bases separating them. The CDR3 is 16 residues long. The CDR3, as DNA: TGTGCCAGCAGCTTAGTGCCGGCAGCTAGCACAGATACGCAGTATTTT. Residues: CASSLVPAASTDTQYF.

This clone was seen a few times. V usage is TRBV7-2 and J usage is TRBJ2-7, with TRBD1 matching 8 bases. With V trimmed by 1 base and J by 4 bases, 6 bases remained unmatched. The CDR3 is made up of 15 amino acids. In germline, CDR1 is SGHTA, CDR2 FQGNSA. The DNA of the CDR3 is TGTGCCAGCAGCTTAGGGGCAGGGGGCGGGTACGAGCAGTACTTC. Translating gives CASSLGAGGGYEQYF.

The V call is TRBV30, the J call TRBJ1-2; 7 bases are a match to TRBD1. Trimming at V came to 2 bases and at J to 0 bases, leaving 15 bases not matched to a gene. Germline values: CDR1 GTSNPN, CDR2 SVGIG (reference sequence). The CDR3 has 18 amino acids. Here the CDR3 reads CAWSPNLDRAMTNYGYTF. The CDR3 DNA reads TGTGCCTGGAGTCCAAACCTTGACAGGGCGATGACTAACTATGGCTACACCTTC.

V and J are TRBV9 and TRBJ2-5, with TRBD2 as a possible D gene (6 bases). The CDR3 loop spans 16 amino acids. V lost 0 bases, J lost 4 bases, and 16 bases lay in between. CDR1 is SGDLS, CDR2 YYNGEE, per germline. DNA of the CDR3: TGTGCCAGCAGCGTAGTGCGGGGTAATATGATAGAGACCCAGTACTTC. Amino acids: CASSVVRGNMIETQYF.